The 6 T cell receptor beta chains below all came from one sample that was sequenced in a study of shared clonotypes between healthy human individuals. This table comes from immunoSEQ multiplex PCR, and its TCRdb copy is limited to in-frame clones, with some not included. The sample contains about 680,000 clones, under 95% of which appear only once. CD8 cells classed as naive were CD45RO-negative and positively selected for CCR7, excluding terminally differentiated effector memory CD45RA+ cells. The sequencing input was naive CD8+ T cells sorted from blood. The origin of the receptors is a man in his thirties or forties in good health.

V gene TRBV6-5 combines with J gene TRBJ1-1, with D hard to call. V was trimmed by 0 bases and J by 2 bases, leaving 10 bases between them. The CDR3 spans 15 residues. The germline V gene has CDR1 MNHEY and CDR2 SVGAGI. The CDR3 nucleotides are TGTGCCAGCAGTTACTCGACTGCCCTAAACACTGAAGCTTTCTTT. Its protein is CASSYSTALNTEAFF.

The chain recombines TRBV7-9 with TRBJ2-1; maybe TRBD2 (6 bases). The CDR3 is 15 residues long. V was trimmed by 5 bases and J by 1 base, leaving 12 bases between them. Germline V gives CDR1 SEHNR, CDR2 FQNEAQ (reference sequence). The CDR3 DNA sequence: TGTGCCAGCAGCCGTTTAGCGGAATCCTACAATGAGCAGTTCTTC. It encodes CASSRLAESYNEQFF. Filled out from reference TRBV7-9 and TRBJ2-1, the complete variable domain reads DTGVSQNPRHKITKRGQNVTFRCDPISEHNRLYWYRQTLGQGPEFLTYFQNEAQLEKSRLLSDRFSAERPKGSFSTLEIQRTEQGDSAMYLCASSRLAESYNEQFFGPGTRLTVL.

The chain couples TRBV19 to TRBJ1-2, with 8 bases identical to TRBD1. The CDR3 has 14 residues. The V segment lost 7 bases and the J segment 1 base; nucleotides outside the gene matches: 5. Germline V lookup: CDR1 LNHDA, CDR2 SQIVND (reference sequence). The CDR3 nucleotides read TGTGCCAGTACGGACAGGGACCTTAACTATGGCTACACCTTC. Its translation: CASTDRDLNYGYTF.

This chain joins TRBV7-3 and TRBJ2-7; 7 bases map to TRBD2. The CDR3 is made up of 14 amino acids. Trimming took 5 bases from V and 3 from J; bases not matched to a gene: 7. The V gene's germline CDR1 is SGHTA and CDR2 FQGTGA. CDR3 coding DNA: TGTGCCAGCAGCCCGGGTCTAGCGGACTACGAGCAGTACTTC. This translates into CASSPGLADYEQYF.

The V call is TRBV5-1, the J call TRBJ2-2, with 7 bases lining up with TRBD1. The CDR3 runs to 14 residues. Germline CDR1 is SGHRS and CDR2 is YFSETQ. V shed 4 bases, J shed 4 bases, and the junction held 4 bases outside the gene matches. CDR3 in DNA: TGCGCCAGCAGCCCGACAGGGCCCACCGGGGAGCTGTTTTTT. Amino acid sequence: CASSPTGPTGELFF.

The chain uses TRBV2 and TRBJ2-7; the match to TRBD1 covers 8 bases. V lost 6 bases, J lost 0 bases, and 7 bases stayed unmatched. Germline V CDR1 and CDR2: SNHLY, FYNNEI. The CDR3 contains 15 residues. Here the CDR3 DNA reads TGTGCCAGCAGGGAGGGACAGGCGTTCTCCTACGAGCAGTACTTC. This gives the protein CASREGQAFSYEQYF.